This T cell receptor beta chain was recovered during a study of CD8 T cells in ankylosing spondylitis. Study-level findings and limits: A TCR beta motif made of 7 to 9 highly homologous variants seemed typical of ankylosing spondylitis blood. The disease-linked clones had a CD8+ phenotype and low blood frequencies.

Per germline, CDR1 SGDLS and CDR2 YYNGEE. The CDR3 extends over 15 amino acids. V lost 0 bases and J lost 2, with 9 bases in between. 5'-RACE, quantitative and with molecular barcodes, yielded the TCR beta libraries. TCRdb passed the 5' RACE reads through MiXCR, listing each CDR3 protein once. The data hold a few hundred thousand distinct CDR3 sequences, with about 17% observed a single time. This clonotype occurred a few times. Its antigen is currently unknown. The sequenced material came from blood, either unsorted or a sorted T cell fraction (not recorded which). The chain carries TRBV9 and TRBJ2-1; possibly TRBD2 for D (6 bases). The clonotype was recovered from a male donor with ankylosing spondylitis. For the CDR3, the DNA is TGTGCCAGCAGCGTAGTAGCGGAGCCCTACAATGAGCAGTTCTTC. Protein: CASSVVAEPYNEQFF.